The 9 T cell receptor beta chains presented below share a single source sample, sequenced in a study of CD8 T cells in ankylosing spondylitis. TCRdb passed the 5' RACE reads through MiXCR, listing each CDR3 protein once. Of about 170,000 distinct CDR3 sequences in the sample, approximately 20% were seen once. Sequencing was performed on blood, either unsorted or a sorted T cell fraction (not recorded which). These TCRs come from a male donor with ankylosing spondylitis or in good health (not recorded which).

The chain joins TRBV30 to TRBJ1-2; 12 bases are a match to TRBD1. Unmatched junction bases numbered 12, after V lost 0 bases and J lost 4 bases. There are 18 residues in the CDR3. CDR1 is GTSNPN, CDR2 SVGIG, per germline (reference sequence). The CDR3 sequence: CAWSVRGTGGGGSYGYTF. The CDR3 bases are TGTGCCTGGAGTGTACGCGGGACAGGGGGCGGAGGGAGCTATGGCTACACCTTC.

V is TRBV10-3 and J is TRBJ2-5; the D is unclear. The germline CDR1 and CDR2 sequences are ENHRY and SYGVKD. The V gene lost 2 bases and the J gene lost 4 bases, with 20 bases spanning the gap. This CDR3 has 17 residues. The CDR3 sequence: CAISEASPESVGETQYF. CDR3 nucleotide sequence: TGTGCCATCAGTGAGGCTTCCCCGGAATCCGTAGGAGAGACCCAGTACTTC.

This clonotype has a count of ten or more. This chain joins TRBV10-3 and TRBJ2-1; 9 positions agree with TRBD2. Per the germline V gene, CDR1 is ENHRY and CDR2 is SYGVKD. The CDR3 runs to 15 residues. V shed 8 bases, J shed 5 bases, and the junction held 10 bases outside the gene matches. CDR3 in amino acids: CAIGQREVPHNEQFF. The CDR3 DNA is TGTGCCATCGGTCAGCGGGAGGTACCCCACAATGAGCAGTTCTTC.

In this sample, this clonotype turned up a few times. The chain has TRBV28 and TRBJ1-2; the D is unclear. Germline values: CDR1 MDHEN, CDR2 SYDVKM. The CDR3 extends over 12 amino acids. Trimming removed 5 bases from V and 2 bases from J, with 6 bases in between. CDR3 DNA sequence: TGTGCCAGCAGTATTCGAAACTATGGCTACACCTTC. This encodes CASSIRNYGYTF.

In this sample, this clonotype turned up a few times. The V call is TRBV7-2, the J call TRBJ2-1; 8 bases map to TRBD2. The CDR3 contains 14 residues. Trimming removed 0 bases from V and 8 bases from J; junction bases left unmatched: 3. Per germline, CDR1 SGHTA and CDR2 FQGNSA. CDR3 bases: TGTGCCAGCAGCTTAGCTAGCGGGAACCATGAGCAGTTCTTC. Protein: CASSLASGNHEQFF.

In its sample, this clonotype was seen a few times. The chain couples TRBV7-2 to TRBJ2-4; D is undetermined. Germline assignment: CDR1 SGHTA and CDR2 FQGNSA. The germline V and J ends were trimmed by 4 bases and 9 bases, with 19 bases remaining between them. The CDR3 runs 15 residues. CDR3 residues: CASSSESSLRVIQYF. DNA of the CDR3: TGTGCCAGCAGCTCTGAATCGTCCCTGCGCGTCATTCAGTACTTC.

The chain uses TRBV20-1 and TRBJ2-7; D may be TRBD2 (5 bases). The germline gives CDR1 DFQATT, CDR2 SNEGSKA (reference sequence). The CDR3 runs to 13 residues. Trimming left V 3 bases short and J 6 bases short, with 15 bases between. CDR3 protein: CSASAQPGSEQYF. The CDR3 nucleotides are TGCAGTGCTAGTGCCCAGCCTGGGAGCGAGCAGTACTTC.

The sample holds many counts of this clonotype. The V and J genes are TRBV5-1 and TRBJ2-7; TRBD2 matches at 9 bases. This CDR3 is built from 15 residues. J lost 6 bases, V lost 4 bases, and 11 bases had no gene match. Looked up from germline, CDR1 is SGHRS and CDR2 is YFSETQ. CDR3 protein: CASSEPGAGGPEQYF. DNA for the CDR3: TGCGCCAGCAGCGAACCCGGAGCGGGAGGACCCGAGCAGTACTTC.

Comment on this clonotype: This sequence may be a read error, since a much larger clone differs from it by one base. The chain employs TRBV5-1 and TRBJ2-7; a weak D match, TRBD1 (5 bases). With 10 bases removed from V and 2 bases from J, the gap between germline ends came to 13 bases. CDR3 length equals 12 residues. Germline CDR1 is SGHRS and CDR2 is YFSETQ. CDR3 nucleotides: TGCGCCGGCGGCAGGGTACCCTACGAGCAGTACTTC. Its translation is CAGGRVPYEQYF.